This record looks at one T cell receptor beta chain sequence and its context. Its antigen is currently unknown. The time point denotes: peripheral blood 6 weeks after treatment start. Patient disease was locally advanced or metastatic urothelial carcinoma. This sample was included in a study of PD-L1 blockade in urothelial cancer. Turning to the study itself: Blood was subjected to analysis at 3 weeks (second dose) and 6 weeks following treatment start. General study results and limits: Clones that were tumor-associated expanded more in the blood of durable-benefit patients at 3 weeks. Better survival was predicted by below-median pretreatment blood TCR clonality.

Assay: immunoSEQ multiplex PCR; the TCRdb copy retains only in-frame clones and omits some. Among around 66,000 clones, approximately 91% were seen once, and the ten largest hold about 11%. Germline V gene sequence: CDR1 SGHNT, CDR2 YYREEE (reference sequence). The CDR3 runs to 13 residues. V lost 9 bases to trimming and J lost 0 bases, with 13 bases between them. The source is a man between 60 and 70 years old with urothelial cancer. This specimen consisted of PBMCs, obtained around atezolizumab (anti-PD-L1) treatment. The rearrangement links TRBV5-4 to TRBJ2-7, with a tentative D call TRBD1 (6 bases). The CDR3 protein is CATSRGNSYEQYF. In DNA, the CDR3 is TGTGCCACATCCAGGGGAAACTCCTACGAGCAGTACTTC.